This TCR beta chain was captured in a study of blood T cell repertoires in COVID-19. Across the study: Collection of acute and convalescent COVID-19 samples took place in the United States, Italy and Spain. T cells, B-cell-depleted T cells, or PBMCs provided the cDNA or gDNA that served as material.

The protocol was immunoSEQ multiplex PCR, while the TCRdb copy is restricted to in-frame clones and leaves out a portion. The sample lists approximately 180,000 clones, approximately 90% occurring once. Sequences were obtained from peripheral blood. The clonotype comes from a man in his fifties or sixties with active or convalescent COVID-19.

The CDR3 loop reads CASRRGTDSNEKLFF. CDR3 nucleotide sequence: TGTGCCAGCAGGAGAGGGACAGATTCTAATGAAAAACTGTTTTTT. The V and J genes are TRBV6-5 and TRBJ1-4; 7 nucleotides align to TRBD1. The CDR3 runs 15 residues. With 6 bases clipped from V and 3 bases from J, the junction kept 7 bases outside the gene matches. Germline CDR1 MNHEY, CDR2 SVGAGI.